The present TCR beta chain was sequenced within a study of blood T cell repertoires in COVID-19 (TCRdb year 2020). Concerning the study at large: Samples covering the acute and convalescent phases of COVID-19 were provided by collaborators in the United States, Italy and Spain. The material from the prospective study consisted of cDNA or gDNA derived from T cells, B-cell-depleted T cells, or PBMCs. Subjects who had been exposed to COVID-19, were actively infected with it, or had recovered from it provided the deeply sampled blood TCRbeta repertoires that made up the dataset. The repertoires were made available in a free public database intended to serve as a resource for research on the immune response to SARS-CoV-2. Samples came from the ongoing ImmuneRACE study (first 160 participants) plus 1,254 subjects from 6 global collaborators. Sample metadata almost always included a de-identified subject ID, COVID-19 status, age in years and sex. HLA class I and class II types, where available, came from metadata supplied by the sample provider rather than from assay-based typing. General conclusions and limits of the study: The quantity of clinical and demographic metadata differed by source and by participant and was supplied without curation.

Each collaborating institution followed its own protocols to collect whole blood in K2EDTA tubes. Collaborator samples were shipped for TCRbeta analysis as frozen whole blood, isolated PBMCs, or DNA extracted from either sample type. CDR1 SEHNR and CDR2 FQNEAQ are derived from the germline V gene (reference sequence). Trimming costs V 2 bases and J 2 bases, and their ends lie 7 bases apart. From cysteine to phenylalanine, the CDR3 is 13 amino acids long. The retained sequence is limited to the CDR3, 39 bases, with the frame set at the first base. TCRbeta CDR3 regions were amplified from genomic DNA by means of the immunoSEQ Assay, a bias-controlled multiplex PCR. On the authors' methods: Nucleated cell counts per sample were estimated from amplification of reference gene primers within the assay. To quantify the absolute abundance of each unique TCRbeta CDR3 rearrangement, sequence reads were collapsed and filtered. For each sample, productive Simpson clonality was calculated by taking the square root of Simpson's diversity index across productive rearrangements. The clones in this table, taken by TCRdb from immuneACCESS, are in-frame only. Not every clone is retained; where verified, under half of the shortfall comes from an unresolved V gene, and the cause of the rest is unknown. The DNA gave D and trimming, while V, J and clone size come from that table. In this sample the table shows 100,000 to 110,000 clones, around four fifths of which occur a single time. The ten largest clones add up to around an eighth of the sample.

A word on this clone: The antigen this receptor binds is unknown. No much larger clonotype is one base removed from it; base qualities were not supplied.

Sequences were obtained from peripheral blood. The V gene is TRBV7-9 and the J gene is TRBJ2-7; the D segment cannot be called with confidence. The TCR comes from a man in his forties or fifties with active or convalescent COVID-19. The bases read TGTGCCAGCAGCTTACGTGTTACCTACGAGCAGTACTTC. This encodes CASSLRVTYEQYF.